This T cell receptor (beta chain) was profiled in a study of blood T cell repertoires in COVID-19. The wider study: Sites across the United States, Italy and Spain contributed samples from acute and convalescent COVID-19. T cells, B-cell-depleted T cells, or PBMCs provided the cDNA or gDNA that served as material.

In the original analysis: Using reference gene primer amplification, nucleated cell counts were estimated. Method: immunoSEQ multiplex PCR; TCRdb's copy keeps in-frame clones and lacks some. Clonal size and the V and J genes are those of that table, whereas D and trimming came from the DNA. The table records roughly 390,000 clones, roughly 86% of them present only once. This CDR3 has 15 amino acids. The germline CDR1 and CDR2 sequences are LNHDA and SQIVND (reference sequence). Trimming left V 10 bases short and J 9 bases short, with 25 bases between. Those enrolled in Seattle joined during active infection and were followed longitudinally afterward.

The material sequenced was peripheral blood. The sequence came from a woman aged 30 to 39 with COVID-19, enrolled during active disease. The rearrangement joins TRBV19 to TRBJ2-1, with D possibly matching TRBD2 (7 bases). The CDR3 spells CATRGGLAVGGEQFF. Written as DNA, the CDR3 is TGTGCCACCCGAGGGGGGCTAGCGGTTGGAGGTGAGCAGTTCTTC.